This TCR beta chain was identified in a study of cytomegalovirus exposure and HLA in healthy donors. Broader study findings: The investigators catalogued 160 or so TCR beta chains as cytomegalovirus-associated.

The CDR3 spans 11 residues. Trimming removed 7 bases at V and 2 bases at J, with 4 bases between. CDR1 is LGHNT and CDR2 is FRNRAP in the germline V gene. Primers included in the PCR were 60 Vbeta and 13 Jbeta primers. TCRdb keeps only in-frame clones here, not all; method: immunoSEQ multiplex PCR. The sample has around 180,000 clones; 80% are singletons. A note on this clone: As yet, its antigen is unknown.

This clonotype was obtained from a man aged 40-49 years in good health and CMV-seronegative. Sample: PBMCs. The chain is built from TRBV12-5 and TRBJ2-3; D is unresolved. This CDR3 is CASALTDTQYF. The CDR3 region has the DNA TGTGCTAGTGCCCTCACAGATACGCAGTATTTT. Full variable domain (missing parts from reference TRBV12-5 and TRBJ2-3): DARVTQTPRHKVTEMGQEVTMRCQPILGHNTVFWYRQTMMQGLELLAYFRNRAPLDDSGMPKDRFSAEMPDATLATLKIQPSEPRDSAVYFCASALTDTQYFGPGTRLTVL.